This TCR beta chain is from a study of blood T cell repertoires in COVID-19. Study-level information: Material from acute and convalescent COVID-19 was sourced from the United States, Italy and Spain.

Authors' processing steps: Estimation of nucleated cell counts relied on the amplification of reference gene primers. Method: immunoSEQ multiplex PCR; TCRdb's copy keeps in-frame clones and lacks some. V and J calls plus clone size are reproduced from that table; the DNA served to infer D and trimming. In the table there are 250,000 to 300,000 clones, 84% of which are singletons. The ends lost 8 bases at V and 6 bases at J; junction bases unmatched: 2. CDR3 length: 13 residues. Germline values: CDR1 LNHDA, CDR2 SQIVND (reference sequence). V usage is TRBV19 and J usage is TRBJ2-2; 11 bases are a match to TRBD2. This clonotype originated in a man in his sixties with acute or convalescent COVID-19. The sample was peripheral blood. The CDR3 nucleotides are TGTGCCAGTCTAGCGGGGGGAGCCGGGGAGCTGTTTTTT. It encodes CASLAGGAGELFF.